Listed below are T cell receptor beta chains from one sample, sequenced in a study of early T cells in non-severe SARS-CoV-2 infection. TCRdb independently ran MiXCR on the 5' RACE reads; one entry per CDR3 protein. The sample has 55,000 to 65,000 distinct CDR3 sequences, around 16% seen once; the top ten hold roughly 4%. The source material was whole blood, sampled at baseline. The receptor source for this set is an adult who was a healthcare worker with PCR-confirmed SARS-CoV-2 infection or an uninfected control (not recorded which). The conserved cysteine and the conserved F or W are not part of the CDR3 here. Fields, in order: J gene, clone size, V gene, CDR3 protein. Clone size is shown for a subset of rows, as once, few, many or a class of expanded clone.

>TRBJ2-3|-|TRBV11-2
ASSTGVGDTQY
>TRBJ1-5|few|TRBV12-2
ASRPCNHDRDSNQPQH
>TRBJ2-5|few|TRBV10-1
ASSRTTGLKAETQY
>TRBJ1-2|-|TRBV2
ASIGRGNFYGYT
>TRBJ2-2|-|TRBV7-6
ASSFRGLGDTGELF
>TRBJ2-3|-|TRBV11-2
ASSPIAGRNTDTQY
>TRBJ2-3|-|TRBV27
ASAEGASTDTQY
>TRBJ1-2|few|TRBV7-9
AQIGQGYGYT
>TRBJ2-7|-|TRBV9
ASSVEPELAPTYEQY
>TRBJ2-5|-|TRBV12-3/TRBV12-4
ASSLSLETQY
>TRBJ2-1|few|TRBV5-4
ASSRKVTTGNEQF
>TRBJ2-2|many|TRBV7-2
ASSLGQGNAGELF
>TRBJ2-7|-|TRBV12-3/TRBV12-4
ASSLMGSEQY
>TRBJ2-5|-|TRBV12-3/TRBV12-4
ASSLRWSEETQY
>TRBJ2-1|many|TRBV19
ASYPSGSSYNEQF
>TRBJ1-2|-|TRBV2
ASVGAGSNYGYT
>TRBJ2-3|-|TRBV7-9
ASSLEAGASDTQY
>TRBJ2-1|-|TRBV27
ASSELTGSYNEQF
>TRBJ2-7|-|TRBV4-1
ASSQEGGSSYEQY
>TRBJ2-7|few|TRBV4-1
ASSQGSGREQY
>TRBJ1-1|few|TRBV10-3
AISQGADNTEAF
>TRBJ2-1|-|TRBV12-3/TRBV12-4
ASSPGTRKLNEQF
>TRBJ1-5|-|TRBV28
ASSLTGAEQPQH
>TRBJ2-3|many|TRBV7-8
ASSVAGTSTDTQY
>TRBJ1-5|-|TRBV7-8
ASSLGGAGNSNQPQH
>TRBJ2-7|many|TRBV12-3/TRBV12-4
ASRGTGPYEQY
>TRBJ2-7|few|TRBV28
ASSLTGTGIAHEQY
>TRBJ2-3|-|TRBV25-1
ASSGRQATSDTQY
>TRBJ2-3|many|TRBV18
ASSPPGGTDTQY
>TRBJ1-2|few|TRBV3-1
ASSSGTGETYGYT
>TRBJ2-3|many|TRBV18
ASSPTGGHTDTQY
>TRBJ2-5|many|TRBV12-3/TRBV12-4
ASRWGQGQETQY
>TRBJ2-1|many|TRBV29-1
SVDSVGLYNEQF